This T cell receptor beta chain appears in the sequencing data of a study of cytotoxic CD8 clonotypes in ibrutinib-treated CLL. The CDR3 is made up of 14 amino acids. With 3 bases removed from V and 4 bases from J, the gap between germline ends came to 13 bases. Germline V gene lookup returns CDR1 SGHRS and CDR2 YFSETQ. The table came from immunoSEQ multiplex PCR; TCRdb's copy has only in-frame clones and leaves some out. In the table there are about 150,000 clones, about three quarters of which are singletons. The chain combines TRBV5-1 with TRBJ1-1; a possible D gene is TRBD1 (6 bases). The receptor was derived from a human donor with chronic lymphocytic leukemia. The sample was PBMCs, taken after 24 months of ibrutinib treatment. The CDR3 DNA reads as TGCGCCAGCAGCTCGGGACATGGGGCCACTGAAGCTTTCTTT. This sequence encodes CASSSGHGATEAFF. Complete variable domain (other parts from reference TRBV5-1 and TRBJ1-1): KAGVTQTPRYLIKTRGQQVTLSCSPISGHRSVSWYQQTPGQGLQFLFEYFSETQRNKGNFPGRFSGRQFSNSRSEMNVSTLELGDSALYLCASSSGHGATEAFFGQGTRLTVV.